This T cell receptor (beta chain) was obtained from a study of T-cell memory formation after mild COVID-19. Trimming removed 5 bases from V and 2 bases from J; junction bases left unmatched: 6. Germline values: CDR1 KGHDR, CDR2 SFDVKD. This CDR3 is built from 15 residues. One entry per CDR3 protein, called by TCRdb with MiXCR from the 5' RACE reads. The sample shows around 310,000 distinct CDR3 sequences, about 16% of them seen only once. A few counts support this clonotype. The rearrangement uses TRBV24-1 and TRBJ2-5, with TRBD1 matching 8 bases. Sequenced material: PBMCs or a T cell subset sorted from them (not recorded which). This sequence originates from a man in his late teens or twenties who had mild COVID-19 (a few samples of this study predate the infection). Cell type and time point are not known. The CDR3 DNA reads as TGTGCCACCAGTGTAGGACAGGGCCGACAAGAGACCCAGTACTTC. This gives the protein CATSVGQGRQETQYF.